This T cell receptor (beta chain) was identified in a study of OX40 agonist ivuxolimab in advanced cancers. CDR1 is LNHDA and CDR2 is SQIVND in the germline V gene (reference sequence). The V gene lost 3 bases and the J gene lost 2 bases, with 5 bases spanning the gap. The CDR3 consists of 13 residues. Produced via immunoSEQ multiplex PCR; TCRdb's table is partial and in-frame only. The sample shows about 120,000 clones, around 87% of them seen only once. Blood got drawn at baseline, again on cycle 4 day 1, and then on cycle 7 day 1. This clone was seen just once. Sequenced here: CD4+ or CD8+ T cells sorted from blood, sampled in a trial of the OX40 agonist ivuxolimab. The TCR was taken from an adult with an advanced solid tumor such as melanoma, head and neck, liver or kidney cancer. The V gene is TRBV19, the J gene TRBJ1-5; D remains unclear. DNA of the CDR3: TGTGCCAGTAGTATCCAGCGCAATCAGCCCCAGCATTTT. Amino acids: CASSIQRNQPQHF.